One sample yielded the 18 T cell receptor beta chains listed below, sequenced in a study of shared clonotypes between healthy human individuals. Some clones are missing from TCRdb's copy, which holds only in-frame ones; the method was immunoSEQ multiplex PCR. There are about 2.4 million clones in the sample; 80% to 95% occur only once, and about 0.34% lies in the top ten. Material for sequencing was naive CD4+ T cells from PBMCs. Subset here: CD45RA+ positively selected. These receptors all stem from a man between 18 and 29 years old in good health. Some clones in this sample may be carry-over from other donors' samples.

This chain connects TRBV29-1 to TRBJ2-1; 8 nucleotides match TRBD2. CDR3 length equals 12 residues. Germline V gene sequence: CDR1 SQVTM, CDR2 ANQGSEA. V lost 2 bases, J lost 16 bases, and 10 bases stayed unmatched. The CDR3 region has the DNA TGCAGCGTTGAAAAATTAGGGACTAGTCGTTTCTTC. It translates to CSVEKLGTSRFF.

The chain is built from TRBV19 and TRBJ2-3; 11 bases match TRBD2. There are 18 residues in the CDR3. The junction had 12 bases not matched to a gene; V was cut back by 3 bases and J by 4 bases. The germline V gene encodes CDR1 LNHDA and CDR2 SQIVND (reference sequence). CDR3 protein: CASSMVAGGTGGPDTQYF. DNA of the CDR3: TGTGCCAGTAGTATGGTAGCGGGAGGGACCGGGGGACCAGATACGCAGTATTTT. Together with reference TRBV19 and TRBJ2-3, the CDR3 gives the full variable domain: DGGITQSPKYLFRKEGQNVTLSCEQNLNHDAMYWYRQDPGQGLRLIYYSQIVNDFQKGDIAEGYSVSREKKESFPLTVTSAQKNPTAFYLCASSMVAGGTGGPDTQYFGPGTRLTVL.

This rearrangement joins TRBV11-2 to TRBJ1-3; no clear D. CDR3 length: 14 residues. Germline CDR1 is SGHAT and CDR2 is FQNNGV. The ends were cut back, 5 bases at V and 0 bases at J, with 8 bases in the middle. The CDR3 sequence: CASSRGSSGNTIYF. CDR3 bases: TGTGCCAGCAGCCGAGGTTCCTCTGGAAACACCATATATTTT.

J is TRBJ2-1 and V is TRBV6-5; D is undetermined. In germline, CDR1 is MNHEY, CDR2 SVGAGI. The CDR3 has 14 residues. The V and J ends lost 0 bases and 6 bases respectively, with 9 bases between them. The CDR3 region is CASSYSLKRNEQFF. The CDR3 DNA is TGTGCCAGCAGTTACTCCCTGAAGCGCAATGAGCAGTTCTTC.

V gene TRBV5-6 combines with J gene TRBJ2-7; weak D call: TRBD2 (6 bases). The germline gives CDR1 SGHDT, CDR2 YYEEEE. This CDR3 region has 16 residues. The V end lost 0 bases, the J end lost 6 bases, and 19 bases lay between the germline ends. The CDR3 DNA sequence: TGTGCCAGCAGCTTGGAACGGGGTAGCGGTAAGCCCGAGCAGTACTTC. Protein: CASSLERGSGKPEQYF.

V gene TRBV19 combines with J gene TRBJ1-2; a weak D match, TRBD1 (5 bases). V dropped 4 bases and J dropped 8 bases, with 14 bases sitting between them. Germline loops: CDR1 LNHDA, CDR2 SQIVND (reference sequence). This CDR3 comprises 13 residues. The CDR3 sequence is CASSTRASGGYTF. CDR3 bases: TGTGCCAGTAGTACGAGGGCCTCAGGGGGCTACACCTTC.

The V and J genes are TRBV5-6 and TRBJ1-6; 7 nucleotides line up with TRBD1. There are 14 residues in the CDR3. J gave up 9 bases and V 2 bases, and 5 bases lay outside the gene matches. Germline V CDR1 and CDR2: SGHDT, YYEEEE. CDR3 DNA: TGTGCCAGCAGCTTAGGGACAGAGGGTTCACCCCTCCACTTT. Its translation: CASSLGTEGSPLHF.

J is TRBJ2-3 and V is TRBV6-5; no clear D gene. Germline V gene sequence: CDR1 MNHEY, CDR2 SVGAGI. V was shortened by 5 bases and J by 7 bases, with 10 bases between the two germline ends. The CDR3 runs 12 residues. The CDR3 region has the DNA TGTGCCAGCAGTCCTCGCGGCAATACGCAGTATTTT. Encoded protein: CASSPRGNTQYF.

V and J are TRBV9 and TRBJ1-2; TRBD1 matches at 7 bases. CDR1 SGDLS and CDR2 YYNGEE come from the germline V gene. J gave up 4 bases and V 0 bases, and 6 bases lay outside the gene matches. The CDR3 is made up of 15 amino acids. The CDR3 loop reads CASSVGGTEFYGYTF. The CDR3, as DNA: TGTGCCAGCAGCGTAGGAGGGACAGAGTTCTATGGCTACACCTTC.

The chain links TRBV6-5 to TRBJ2-4; possibly TRBD2 for D (6 bases). The germline gives CDR1 MNHEY, CDR2 SVGAGI. CDR3 size: 15 residues. V lost 5 bases and J lost 0, with 11 bases in between. The CDR3 DNA reads as TGTGCCAGCAGTCCCCCCGGGAGAGCCAAAAACATTCAGTACTTC. Its protein is CASSPPGRAKNIQYF.

This chain joins TRBV11-2 and TRBJ2-7; the D gene is possibly TRBD2 (6 bases). Germline V CDR1 and CDR2: SGHAT, FQNNGV. The ends were cut back, 4 bases at V and 0 bases at J, with 16 bases in the middle. The CDR3 runs to 16 residues. The CDR3, as DNA: TGTGCCAGCAGCTGGGTAACGGGGGTCTCCTCCTACGAGCAGTACTTC. Translated: CASSWVTGVSSYEQYF.

The chain combines TRBV29-1 with TRBJ2-1; no firm D call. CDR1 and CDR2 (germline): SQVTM, ANQGSEA. V was clipped by 7 bases and J by 0 bases, with 1 base between them. This CDR3 contains 10 residues. The CDR3 nucleotides are TGCAGCGCCTCCTACAATGAGCAGTTCTTC. Its translation: CSASYNEQFF.

Concerning this clone: Other DNA variants within this sample encode the same CDR3. The V and J genes are TRBV9 and TRBJ2-5; D tentatively fits TRBD1 or TRBD2 (5 bases each). Trimming took 4 bases from V and 2 from J, leaving 9 bases between them. The germline CDR1 and CDR2 sequences are SGDLS and YYNGEE. This CDR3 region has 13 residues. The CDR3 loop reads CASSPGAQETQYF. DNA of the CDR3: TGTGCCAGCAGCCCCGGGGCGCAAGAGACCCAGTACTTC.

The chain couples TRBV6-6 to TRBJ1-2; D might be TRBD1 (5 bases). From germline, CDR1 is MNHNY and CDR2 SVGAGI (reference sequence). V was shortened by 2 bases and J by 7 bases, with 17 bases between the two germline ends. The CDR3 length is 15 residues. The CDR3 sequence is CASSYPIRAGGGYTF. DNA of the CDR3: TGTGCCAGCAGTTACCCTATTCGGGCGGGGGGTGGCTACACCTTC.

This rearrangement joins TRBV2 to TRBJ1-1, with D hard to call. Trimming took 6 bases from V and 7 from J, leaving 9 bases between them. CDR1 SNHLY and CDR2 FYNNEI come from the germline V gene. This CDR3 is built from 11 residues. The CDR3, as DNA: TGTGCCAGCAGGTCCGGATTTGAAGCTTTCTTT. Translating gives CASRSGFEAFF.

The chain combines TRBV28 with TRBJ1-1; possibly TRBD1 for D (6 bases). Germline V gene data show CDR1 as MDHEN and CDR2 as SYDVKM. V was cut by 2 bases and J by 6 bases, with 10 bases left in between. This CDR3 has 13 residues. The DNA of the CDR3 is TGTGCCAGCAGTTTACAGGGGAGGCCTGAAGCTTTCTTT. This translates into CASSLQGRPEAFF. Complete variable domain (other parts from reference TRBV28 and TRBJ1-1): DVKVTQSSRYLVKRTGEKVFLECVQDMDHENMFWYRQDPGLGLRLIYFSYDVKMKEKGDIPEGYSVSREKKERFSLILESASTNQTSMYLCASSLQGRPEAFFGQGTRLTVV.

The V and J genes are TRBV7-6 and TRBJ2-2; 8 bases agree with TRBD1. The CDR3 length is 16 residues. CDR1 and CDR2 from the germline V gene are SGHVS and FNYEAQ. The junction had 4 bases not matched to a gene; V was cut back by 1 base and J by 3 bases. The CDR3 bases are TGTGCCAGCAGCTTAGTTCTGGGACAGGACACCGGGGAGCTGTTTTTT. It yields the protein CASSLVLGQDTGELFF.

This clone was counted a single time. The chain is built from TRBV28 and TRBJ2-1; D not certain. V gave up 7 bases and J gave up 1 base, with 14 bases separating them. CDR3 size: 15 residues. In germline, CDR1 is MDHEN, CDR2 SYDVKM. CDR3 bases: TGTGCCAGCACTGGAACTGCTCCTTCCTACAATGAGCAGTTCTTC. Amino acids: CASTGTAPSYNEQFF.